This record looks at one T cell receptor beta chain sequence and its context. The antigen is undetermined. V was pared by 6 bases and J by 4 bases, with 9 bases of the junction left unmatched. The CDR3 spans 15 residues. Germline CDR1 and CDR2: SGHTA and FQGNSA. The sample is drawn from a study of T cell repertoires in cytomegalovirus infection. TCRdb redid the calling of the reads with MiXCR, one entry per CDR3 protein. The sample contains about 360,000 distinct CDR3 sequences, about 32% of which appear only once. This chain connects TRBV7-2 to TRBJ2-3; 8 bases are a match to TRBD2. The sequencing here drew on cultured PBMCs, taken from culture after CMV antigen stimulation. The TCR comes from a human donor in good health (CMV status not recorded). Some clones in this sample may be carry-over from other donors' samples. The CDR3 DNA sequence: TGTGCCAGCAGTTATAGCGGGACTGGCGCAGATACGCAGTATTTT. Protein product: CASSYSGTGADTQYF.